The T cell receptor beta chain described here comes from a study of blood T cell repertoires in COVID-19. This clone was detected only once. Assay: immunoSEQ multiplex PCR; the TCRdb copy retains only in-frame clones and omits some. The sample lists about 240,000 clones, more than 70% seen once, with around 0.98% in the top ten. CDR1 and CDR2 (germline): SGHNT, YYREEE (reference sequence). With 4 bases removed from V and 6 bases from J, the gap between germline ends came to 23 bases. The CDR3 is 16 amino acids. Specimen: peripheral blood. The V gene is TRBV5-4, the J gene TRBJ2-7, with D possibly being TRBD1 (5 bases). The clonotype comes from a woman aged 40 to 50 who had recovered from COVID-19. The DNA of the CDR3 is TGTGCCAGCAGCCCCAGTCCCCGACAGCAGGCGGTCGAGCAGTACTTC. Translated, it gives CASSPSPRQQAVEQYF.